The clone carrying this TCR beta chain was detected only a few times. This specimen comes from a study of shared clonotypes between healthy human individuals. Data came from immunoSEQ multiplex PCR; TCRdb stores just in-frame clones and leaves some out. The table records some 680,000 clones, about three quarters of them present only once. The CDR3 sequence is 14 residues long. CDR1 and CDR2 (germline): MNHEY, SMNVEV (reference sequence). Trimming at V came to 6 bases and at J to 6 bases, leaving 10 bases not matched to a gene. The sequenced sample was memory CD4+ T cells sorted from blood. Subset defined: CD45RA-negative fraction. The TCR comes from a woman aged 25 to 39 in good health. The V and J genes are TRBV27 and TRBJ2-7, with 8 nucleotides matching TRBD2. CDR3 sequence reads: CASSPNSGTGEQYF. CDR3 DNA: TGTGCCAGCAGCCCTAATAGCGGGACTGGCGAGCAGTACTTC.